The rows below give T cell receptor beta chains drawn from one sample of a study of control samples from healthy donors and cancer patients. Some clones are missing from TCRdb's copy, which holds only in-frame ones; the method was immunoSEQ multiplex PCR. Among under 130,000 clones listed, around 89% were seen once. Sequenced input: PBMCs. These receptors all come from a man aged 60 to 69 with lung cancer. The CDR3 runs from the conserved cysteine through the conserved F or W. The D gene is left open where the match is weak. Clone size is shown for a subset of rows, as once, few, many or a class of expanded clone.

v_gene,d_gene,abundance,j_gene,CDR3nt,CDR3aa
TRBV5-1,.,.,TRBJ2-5,TGCGCCAGCAGCTTCGGGGTACCGAACCAAGAGACCCAGTACTTC,CASSFGVPNQETQYF
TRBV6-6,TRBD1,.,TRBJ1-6,TGTGCCAGCAGTGTAGGGACAGGCGGCTTTTCACCCCTCCACTTT,CASSVGTGGFSPLHF
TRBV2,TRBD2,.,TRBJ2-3,TGTGCCAGCAGTCCCCAGGTAGCGGGGGTAACAGATACGCAGTATTTT,CASSPQVAGVTDTQYF
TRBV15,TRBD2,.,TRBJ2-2,TGTGCCACCAGCAGAGATTCCTCCCATGGACTAGCGGGGGCGCTGTTTTTT,CATSRDSSHGLAGALFF
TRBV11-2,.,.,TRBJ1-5,TGTGCCAGCAGCCCTCGGGGCCTCTCTGGACAGCCCCAGCATTTT,CASSPRGLSGQPQHF
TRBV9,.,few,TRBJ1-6,TGTGCCAGCAGCGCCGTGGAGAATTCACCCCTCCACTTT,CASSAVENSPLHF
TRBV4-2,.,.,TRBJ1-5,TGTGCCAGCAGCCAGAGGGACGGCTACAATCAGCCCCAGCATTTT,CASSQRDGYNQPQHF
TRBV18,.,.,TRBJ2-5,TGTGCCAGCTCACCGTCAGGGAAGGAGACCCAGTACTTC,CASSPSGKETQYF
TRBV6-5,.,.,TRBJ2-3,TGTGCCAGCAGGGCAGGCACAGATACGCAGTATTTT,CASRAGTDTQYF
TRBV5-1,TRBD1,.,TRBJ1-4,TGCGCCAGCAAATTCACCGGGACAGGGGCTGAAAAACTGTTTTTT,CASKFTGTGAEKLFF
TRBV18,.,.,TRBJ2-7,TGTGCCAGCTCACTGGACAGAGGGGAGCAGTACTTC,CASSLDRGEQYF
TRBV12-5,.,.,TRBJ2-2,TGTGCTAGTGGTTTGGTACGAGATGGCAGCCCGAACACCGGGGAGCTGTTTTTT,CASGLVRDGSPNTGELFF
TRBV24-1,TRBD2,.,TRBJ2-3,TGTGCCACTGCCGGGACTAGCGGGGGATTGTCAGATACGCAGTATTTT,CATAGTSGGLSDTQYF
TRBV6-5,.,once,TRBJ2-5,TGTGCCAGCAGTCATACATGGTCAGAACAAGAGACCCAGTACTTC,CASSHTWSEQETQYF
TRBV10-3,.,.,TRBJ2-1,TGTGCCACCGGGGTGAATCCATACAATGAGCAGTTCTTC,CATGVNPYNEQFF
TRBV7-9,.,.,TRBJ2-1,TGTGCCAGCAGCTTAGGTTACAATGAGCAGTTCTTC,CASSLGYNEQFF
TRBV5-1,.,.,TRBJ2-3,TGCGCCAGCAGCTTGGCCGCTGGGAACTTTCAGTATTTT,CASSLAAGNFQYF
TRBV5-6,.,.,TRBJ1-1,TGTGCCAGCAGCACGACAGAGATCAACACTGAAGCTTTCTTT,CASSTTEINTEAFF
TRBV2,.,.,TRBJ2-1,TGTGCCAGCAGGGGGACCTCCTACAATGAGCAGTTCTTC,CASRGTSYNEQFF
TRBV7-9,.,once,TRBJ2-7,TGTGCCAGCGGGTTGGGAAGCGGAGAGCAGTACTTC,CASGLGSGEQYF
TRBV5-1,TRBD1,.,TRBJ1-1,TGCGCCAGCAGTGACAGGGTTTATGGGAACACTGAAGCTTTCTTT,CASSDRVYGNTEAFF
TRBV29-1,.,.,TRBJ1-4,TGCAGCGTCGGACCCCAGGGTGGGAGTGAAAAACTGTTTTTT,CSVGPQGGSEKLFF
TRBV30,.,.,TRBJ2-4,TGTGCCTGGAGTGTACAGGGACCAAACATTCAGTACTTC,CAWSVQGPNIQYF
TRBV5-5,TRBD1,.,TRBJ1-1,TGTGCCAGCAGCTCGGGACAGGGGTGGAACACTGAAGCTTTCTTT,CASSSGQGWNTEAFF
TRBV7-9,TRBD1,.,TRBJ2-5,TGTGCCAGCAGCTTAAGATGGGACAGGCCAGAGACCCAGTACTTC,CASSLRWDRPETQYF